Each of the 10 T cell receptor beta chains below was sequenced from the same sample in a study of T cell repertoires and HLA-DP antigens. Produced via immunoSEQ multiplex PCR; TCRdb's table is partial and in-frame only. The top ten hold approximately 1.5% of the sample, which has approximately 100,000 clones, around 86% seen once. Their antigen targets remain unknown. Sequencing used CD4+ T cells from PBMCs. The origin of the receptors is a man aged 45-65 years in good health and CMV-seronegative.

Points on this clone: The germline gene is not matched at one end of the junction; a read error may be the cause. J is TRBJ1-1 and V is TRBV20-1, with D unresolved. The CDR3 spans 10 residues. From germline, CDR1 is DFQATT and CDR2 SNEGSKA (reference sequence). This chain's CDR3 is CSALKTEAFF. The CDR3 nucleotides read TGCAGTGCTTTGAAGACTGAAGCTTTCTTT.

CDR3 in amino acids: CASSNRGMNTEAFF. In DNA, the CDR3 is TGTGCCAGCAGTAACAGGGGAATGAACACTGAAGCTTTCTTT. The chain recombines TRBV28 with TRBJ1-1; the match to TRBD1 covers 7 bases. Germline assignment: CDR1 MDHEN and CDR2 SYDVKM. The CDR3 is 14 residues long. V lost 5 bases and J lost 0; bases outside the gene matches: 3.

This chain connects TRBV13 to TRBJ1-1; D remains unclear. CDR1 and CDR2 from the germline V gene are PRHDT and FYEKMQ (reference sequence). V was cut by 5 bases and J by 1 base, with 8 bases left in between. The CDR3 is made up of 13 amino acids. The CDR3 loop is CASSEKWNTEAFF. The CDR3 DNA reads TGTGCCAGCAGCGAGAAATGGAACACTGAAGCTTTCTTT.

The gene calls are TRBV2 and TRBJ1-5, with TRBD1 identical over 7 bases. V trimming: 9 bases; J trimming: 3 bases; junction bases outside the gene matches: 8. The CDR3 length is 14 residues. Germline CDR1 reads SNHLY; CDR2 reads FYNNEI. The CDR3 sequence is CASRQGRNNQPQHF. As DNA, the CDR3 is TGTGCCAGTCGACAGGGCCGAAACAATCAGCCCCAGCATTTT.

This clone was found once. This chain connects TRBV5-4 to TRBJ2-1; D uncertain. This CDR3 is built from 16 residues. V lost 7 bases and J 3 bases, leaving 20 bases between the germline ends. Germline CDR1 and CDR2: SGHNT and YYREEE (reference sequence). CDR3 coding DNA: TGTGCCAGCCGACGGACGAGCGATATTTACTACAATGAGCAGTTCTTC. The encoded protein is CASRRTSDIYYNEQFF.

In its sample, this clone was seen a few times. The rearrangement uses TRBV10-2 and TRBJ1-1; the D gene is possibly TRBD1 (6 bases). This CDR3 has 14 amino acids. Germline V gene lookup returns CDR1 WSHSY and CDR2 SAAADI. Trimming left V 3 bases short and J 4 bases short, with 12 bases between. CDR3: CASSDPRGGTEAFF. The CDR3 nucleotides are TGCGCCAGCAGTGACCCGAGGGGGGGCACTGAAGCTTTCTTT.

The chain is built from TRBV4-1 and TRBJ2-5; D possibly uses TRBD1 or TRBD2 (5 bases each). The germline gives CDR1 MGHRA, CDR2 YSYEKL. The germline V and J ends were trimmed by 4 bases and 5 bases, with 14 bases remaining between them. The CDR3 spans 14 residues. CDR3 sequence reads: CASSPGTGEETQYF. CDR3 DNA sequence: TGCGCCAGCAGCCCAGGGACGGGTGAGGAGACCCAGTACTTC.

This chain uses TRBV6-1 with TRBJ2-1; no clear D gene. The CDR3 spans 11 residues. Germline assignment: CDR1 MNHNS and CDR2 SASEGT. V gave up 5 bases and J gave up 8 bases, with 7 bases separating them. The CDR3 protein is CASSPLYEQFF. CDR3 bases: TGTGCCAGCAGTCCCCTGTATGAGCAGTTCTTC.

CDR3 residues: CASSKDRAASPLHF. The CDR3 nucleotides read TGTGCCAGCTCAAAGGACAGGGCAGCTTCACCCCTCCACTTT. The chain carries TRBV18 and TRBJ1-6, with 8 bases that match TRBD1. V lost 5 bases to trimming and J lost 9 bases; unmatched junction nucleotides: 6. From germline, CDR1 is KGHSH and CDR2 LQKENI. The CDR3 has 14 amino acids.

V usage is TRBV28 and J usage is TRBJ2-3, with a tentative D call TRBD1 (6 bases). The germline V gene encodes CDR1 MDHEN and CDR2 SYDVKM. The CDR3 totals 12 residues. Trimming stripped 5 bases from V and 7 bases from J, with 10 bases between. The CDR3 is CASSTGLNTQYF. The CDR3 DNA reads TGTGCCAGCAGTACAGGGCTGAATACGCAGTATTTT.